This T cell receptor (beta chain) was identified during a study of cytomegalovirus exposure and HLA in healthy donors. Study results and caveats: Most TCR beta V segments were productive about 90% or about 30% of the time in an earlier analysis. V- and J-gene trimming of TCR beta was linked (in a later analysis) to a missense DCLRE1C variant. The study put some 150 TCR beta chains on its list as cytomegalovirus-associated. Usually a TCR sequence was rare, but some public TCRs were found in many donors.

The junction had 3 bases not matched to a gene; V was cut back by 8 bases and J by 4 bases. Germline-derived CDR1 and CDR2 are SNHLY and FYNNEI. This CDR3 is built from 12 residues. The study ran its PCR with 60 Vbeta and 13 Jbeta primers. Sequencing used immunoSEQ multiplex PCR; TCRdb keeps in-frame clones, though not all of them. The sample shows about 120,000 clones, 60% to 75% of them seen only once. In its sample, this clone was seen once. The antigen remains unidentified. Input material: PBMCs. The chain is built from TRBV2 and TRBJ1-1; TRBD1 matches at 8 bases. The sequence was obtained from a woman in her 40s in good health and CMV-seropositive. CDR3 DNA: TGTGCCAGCGGACAGGGTCGCACTGAAGCTTTCTTT. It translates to CASGQGRTEAFF.